Following are 13 T cell receptor beta chains from one sample sequenced in a study of T cell repertoires in aging, cancer and after chemotherapy. Amplification of TCR beta used genomic DNA extracted from peripheral blood. TRB rearrangements spanning V, D and J were amplified using mixed TRB-A/B primers. MiXCR, applied by TCRdb to the multiplex PCR reads, yields one record per CDR3 protein. The sample shows around 8,900 distinct CDR3 sequences, under 35% of them seen only once. Sequenced: blood. These receptors all come from a human donor in good health.

The chain joins TRBV7-2 to TRBJ1-1; D is unresolved. The V gene lost 5 bases and the J gene lost 11 bases, with 15 bases spanning the gap. The germline V gene encodes CDR1 SGHTA and CDR2 FQGNSA. The CDR3 is made up of 12 amino acids. The CDR3 sequence is CASSPYGPAAFF. In DNA form, the CDR3 reads TGTGCCAGCAGCCCCTATGGCCCGGCGGCTTTCTTT.

The rearrangement joins TRBV18 to TRBJ2-4; D is perhaps TRBD1 or TRBD2 (5 bases each). CDR1 is KGHSH and CDR2 is LQKENI in the germline V gene. V was shortened by 3 bases and J by 11 bases, with 17 bases between the two germline ends. The length of the CDR3 is 14 residues. The DNA of the CDR3 is TGTGCCAGCTCACCGACCGGGACCCCCTGGGTTCAGTACTTC. Translating gives CASSPTGTPWVQYF.

This clonotype appeared a few times. In DNA, the CDR3 is TGTGCCAGCAGTCAGCTCAGGGATGGCTCACCCCTCCACTTT. Protein: CASSQLRDGSPLHF. The chain combines TRBV13 with TRBJ1-6; D may be TRBD1 (5 bases). V gave up 6 bases and J gave up 10 bases, with 16 bases separating them. This CDR3 has 14 amino acids. Germline assignment: CDR1 PRHDT and CDR2 FYEKMQ (reference sequence). Complete variable domain (other parts from reference TRBV13 and TRBJ1-6): AAGVIQSPRHLIKEKRETATLKCYPIPRHDTVYWYQQGPGQDPQFLISFYEKMQSDKGSIPDRFSAQQFSDYHSELNMSSLELGDSALYFCASSQLRDGSPLHFGNGTRLTVT.

The genes are TRBV7-6 and TRBJ2-5; 8 bases fit TRBD2. V dropped 7 bases and J dropped 3; count of bases not matched to a gene: 7. The CDR3 is 14 residues long. The germline V gene has CDR1 SGHVS and CDR2 FNYEAQ. The CDR3 region has the DNA TGTGCCAGCAAGAGGGCGGGGGGCGAAGAGACCCAGTACTTC. Translation: CASKRAGGEETQYF.

The chain uses TRBV19 and TRBJ1-1; a weak D match, TRBD1 (5 bases). Per the germline V gene, CDR1 is LNHDA and CDR2 is SQIVND (reference sequence). This CDR3 is 15 amino acids long. The V end was cut by 5 bases, the J end by 0 bases, with 13 bases between. CDR3 in DNA: TGTGCCAGTAGTGGGGGAAGGCAGCTGAACACTGAAGCTTTCTTT. This translates into CASSGGRQLNTEAFF.

The CDR3 sequence: CATSDLPSGELFF. The DNA for the CDR3 is TGTGCCACCAGTGATCTGCCATCCGGGGAGCTGTTTTTT. The rearrangement links TRBV24-1 to TRBJ2-2, with D unclear. Germline V gene data show CDR1 as KGHDR and CDR2 as SFDVKD. The CDR3 is 13 residues long. The germline V and J ends were trimmed by 3 bases and 6 bases, with 7 bases remaining between them.

Within the sample, this clonotype is medium-sized. The rearrangement uses TRBV30 and TRBJ2-1; D is ambiguous. Between the trimmed V and J ends, which lost 5 bases and 5 bases, there was a span of 7 bases. The germline V gene encodes CDR1 GTSNPN and CDR2 SVGIG (reference sequence). The CDR3 covers 11 residues. CDR3 residues: CAWGKNNEQFF. CDR3 DNA: TGTGCCTGGGGGAAGAACAATGAGCAGTTCTTC.

The J gene is TRBJ2-1, the V gene TRBV5-6; D perhaps matches TRBD2 (7 bases). V was shortened by 8 bases and J by 0 bases, with 18 bases between the two germline ends. The CDR3 consists of 16 residues. The germline V gene has CDR1 SGHDT and CDR2 YYEEEE. CDR3 coding DNA: TGTGCCAGAAGCACCGACGGGGGGCGCTCCTACAATGAGCAGTTCTTC. Translating it yields CARSTDGGRSYNEQFF.

This clonotype was seen a handful of times. The V call is TRBV5-6, the J call TRBJ2-4; the D is unclear. Trimming shortened V by 2 bases and J by 2 bases, and 11 bases separated the two germline ends. CDR1 is SGHDT and CDR2 is YYEEEE in the germline V gene. The CDR3 is made up of 15 amino acids. CDR3 residues: CASSFRSLTKNIQYF. The DNA of the CDR3 is TGTGCCAGCAGCTTTCGGAGCCTGACCAAAAACATTCAGTACTTC.

This clonotype was counted a few times. This rearrangement joins TRBV6-5 to TRBJ2-1; D call uncertain. Germline CDR1 MNHEY, CDR2 SVGAGI. Trimming removed 6 bases at V and 4 bases at J, with 7 bases between. This CDR3 region has 12 residues. CDR3 protein: CASRPEYNEQFF. CDR3 nucleotide sequence: TGTGCCAGCAGACCGGAATACAATGAGCAGTTCTTC.

The V gene is TRBV6-6, the J gene TRBJ2-7; a weak D match, TRBD2 (6 bases). This CDR3 has 16 amino acids. Trimming left V 2 bases short and J 0 bases short, with 14 bases between. Germline values: CDR1 MNHNY, CDR2 SVGAGI (reference sequence). The CDR3 coding sequence is TGTGCCAGCAGTTACGTACTAGCCTCTAGCTCCTACGAGCAGTACTTC. This translates into CASSYVLASSSYEQYF.

This clonotype rates as medium-sized. The chain joins TRBV19 to TRBJ2-3; 9 nucleotides match TRBD2. Germline CDR1 reads LNHDA; CDR2 reads SQIVND (reference sequence). This CDR3 comprises 13 residues. V gave up 7 bases and J gave up 7 bases; unmatched junction bases: 6. The CDR3 DNA is TGTGCCAGTACTTCGCGGGGGGGCCATACGCAGTATTTT. It codes for CASTSRGGHTQYF.

The chain recombines TRBV6-5 with TRBJ2-7; D gene uncertain. Germline V CDR1 and CDR2: MNHEY, SVGAGI. This CDR3 comprises 14 residues. V was trimmed by 2 bases and J by 1 base, leaving 9 bases between them. The CDR3 loop reads CASSYHATSYEQYF. The CDR3 region has the DNA TGTGCCAGCAGTTACCATGCGACTTCCTACGAGCAGTACTTC.